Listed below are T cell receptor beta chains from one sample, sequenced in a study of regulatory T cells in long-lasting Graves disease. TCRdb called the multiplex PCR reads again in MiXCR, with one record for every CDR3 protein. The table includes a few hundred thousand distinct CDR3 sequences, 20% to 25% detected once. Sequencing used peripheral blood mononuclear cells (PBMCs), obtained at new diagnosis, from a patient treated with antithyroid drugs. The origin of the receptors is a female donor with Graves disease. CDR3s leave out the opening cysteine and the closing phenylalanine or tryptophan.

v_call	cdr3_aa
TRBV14	ASRGLAGAGELF
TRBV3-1	ASSKAGDEQY
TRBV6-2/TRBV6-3	ASSRDGITYEQY
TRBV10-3	AISETSGYNEQF
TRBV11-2	ASSLLSENTEAF
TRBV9	ASSVGPNEKLF
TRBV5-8	ASSLYGRPSGNEQF
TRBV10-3	AISYKAPGELF
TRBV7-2	ASSFGREQY
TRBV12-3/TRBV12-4	ASSFVGDEQF
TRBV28	ASSLFNYGYT
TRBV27	ASSFRDPERGTDTQY
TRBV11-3	ASSNPGLAGGEQF
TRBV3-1	ASSIRTSGGTYEQY
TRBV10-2	ASRVLSGNSPLH
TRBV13	ASSLGLGYEQY
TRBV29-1	SVELAGTGSRPPPGGGTDTQY
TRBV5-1	ASSLGDRGSEKLF